Listed here are 26 T cell receptor beta chains from one sample, sequenced in a study of blood T cell repertoires in COVID-19. Assay: immunoSEQ multiplex PCR; the TCRdb copy retains only in-frame clones and omits some. The sample records tens of thousands of clones, about 88% being singletons. Sequences were obtained from peripheral blood. The receptor source for this set is a woman in her sixties or seventies with COVID-19, enrolled during active disease.

The chain couples TRBV4-2 to TRBJ1-2, with D unclear. Germline CDR1 LGHNA, CDR2 YNFKEQ. The CDR3 covers 15 residues. V dropped 4 bases and J dropped 3 bases, with 15 bases sitting between them. The CDR3 loop reads CASSPESRGHYGYTF. In DNA form, the CDR3 reads TGTGCCAGCAGCCCAGAGAGCAGAGGCCACTATGGCTACACCTTC.

V is TRBV2 and J is TRBJ2-4; 9 bases agree with TRBD2. The CDR3 runs to 15 residues. The V segment lost 6 bases and the J segment 0 bases; nucleotides outside the gene matches: 3. The germline gives CDR1 SNHLY, CDR2 FYNNEI. The chain's CDR3 is CASRTSGLAKNIQYF. For the CDR3, the DNA is TGTGCCAGCAGGACTAGCGGCCTAGCCAAAAACATTCAGTACTTC.

V and J are TRBV5-8 and TRBJ2-3, with a weak D call TRBD2 (5 bases). The CDR3 has 15 amino acids. Germline V gives CDR1 SGHTS, CDR2 YDEGEE. V was shortened by 4 bases and J by 0 bases, with 12 bases between the two germline ends. The CDR3 bases are TGTGCCAGCAGCGTCAGCGGCCCTAGCACAGATACGCAGTATTTT. Its protein product is CASSVSGPSTDTQYF.

This clone has just a few counts. V and J are TRBV4-3 and TRBJ2-2, with 7 positions matching TRBD1. This CDR3 region has 15 residues. Germline CDR1 is LGHNA and CDR2 is YSLEER. With 4 bases clipped from V and 5 bases from J, the junction kept 7 bases outside the gene matches. The CDR3 spells CASSLMTGSTGELFF. The CDR3 nucleotides are TGCGCCAGCAGCCTGATGACAGGGAGTACCGGGGAGCTGTTTTTT.

The V call is TRBV29-1, the J call TRBJ2-5; 7 bases align to TRBD2. CDR3 length equals 15 residues. The V gene's germline CDR1 is SQVTM and CDR2 ANQGSEA. V was clipped by 2 bases and J by 2 bases; unmatched bases: 8. The CDR3 sequence: CSVELAAGVQETQYF. In DNA, the CDR3 is TGCAGCGTTGAACTTGCGGCGGGAGTTCAAGAGACCCAGTACTTC.

This sequence joins TRBV7-9 and TRBJ2-5, with TRBD1 matching 8 bases. This CDR3 comprises 14 residues. The V gene end was trimmed by 6 bases and the J gene end by 0 bases; junction bases not matched to a gene: 3. CDR1 and CDR2 from the germline V gene are SEHNR and FQNEAQ (reference sequence). As DNA, the CDR3 is TGTGCCAGCAGTTGGACAGGGAACCAAGAGACCCAGTACTTC. This sequence encodes CASSWTGNQETQYF.

The rearrangement links TRBV18 to TRBJ1-5; D might be TRBD1 (5 bases). CDR3 length equals 12 residues. V was cut by 4 bases and J by 9 bases, with 10 bases left in between. Per germline, CDR1 KGHSH and CDR2 LQKENI. The CDR3 region is CASSLGTPPQHF. The CDR3 nucleotides are TGTGCCAGCTCACTTGGGACTCCGCCCCAGCATTTT.

This clone was seen a handful of times. This chain connects TRBV7-8 to TRBJ2-5; TRBD2 aligns across 10 bases. The CDR3 has 14 amino acids. After removal of 4 bases from V and 5 bases from J, the junction contained 4 bases not matched to a gene. The germline CDR1 and CDR2 sequences are SGHVS and FQNEAQ. The CDR3 sequence is CASSYTSGTETQYF. In DNA, the CDR3 is TGTGCCAGCAGCTATACTAGCGGGACGGAGACCCAGTACTTC.

The chain has TRBV9 and TRBJ1-5; 8 bases map to TRBD1. The J segment lost 2 bases and the V segment lost 4 bases, leaving 5 bases of the junction unmatched. Germline V lookup: CDR1 SGDLS, CDR2 YYNGEE. This CDR3 region has 15 residues. CDR3 sequence: CASSIGQGGNQPQHF. As DNA, the CDR3 is TGTGCCAGCAGCATAGGACAGGGAGGCAATCAGCCCCAGCATTTT. The whole variable domain, filled in from reference TRBV9 and TRBJ1-5, reads DSGVTQTPKHLITATGQRVTLRCSPRSGDLSVYWYQQSLDQGLQFLIQYYNGEERAKGNILERFSAQQFPDLHSELNLSSLELGDSALYFCASSIGQGGNQPQHFGDGTRLSIL.

This chain connects TRBV25-1 to TRBJ2-2; D might be TRBD2 (6 bases). This CDR3 is 16 amino acids long. CDR1 is MGHDK, CDR2 SYGVNS, per germline. V gave up 5 bases and J gave up 8 bases, with 21 bases separating them. CDR3 sequence reads: CASSLVSGTGVGELFF. The CDR3 DNA reads as TGTGCCAGCAGTTTGGTTAGCGGAACAGGAGTTGGGGAGCTGTTTTTT.

V and J are TRBV5-1 and TRBJ1-6, with TRBD1 as a possible D gene (5 bases). V was cut by 1 base and J by 6 bases, with 11 bases left in between. CDR3 size: 15 residues. Germline assignment: CDR1 SGHRS and CDR2 YFSETQ. CDR3 sequence: CASSLIGATNSPLHF. The CDR3 region has the DNA TGCGCCAGCAGCTTGATTGGGGCAACTAATTCACCCCTCCACTTT.

This rearrangement joins TRBV11-2 to TRBJ2-1; TRBD2 matches 10 bases. Trimming removed 1 base from V and 0 bases from J; junction bases left unmatched: 6. The CDR3 sequence is 18 residues long. The V gene's germline CDR1 is SGHAT and CDR2 FQNNGV. DNA for the CDR3: TGTGCCAGCAGCTTAGGGGTTAGCGGGAGGACCTCCTACAATGAGCAGTTCTTC. This gives the protein CASSLGVSGRTSYNEQFF.

The chain uses TRBV24-1 and TRBJ2-1; TRBD1 matches 8 bases. Germline assignment: CDR1 KGHDR and CDR2 SFDVKD. There are 14 residues in the CDR3. With 3 bases clipped from V and 6 bases from J, the junction kept 3 bases outside the gene matches. This chain's CDR3 is CATSDRTGGNEQFF. CDR3 in DNA: TGTGCCACCAGTGATCGCACAGGGGGCAATGAGCAGTTCTTC.

The V gene is TRBV6-2 or TRBV6-3, the J gene TRBJ1-1; 9 bases agree with TRBD1. The CDR3 length is 18 residues. In germline, CDR1 is MNHEY, CDR2 SVGEGT. V lost 2 bases and J lost 5; bases outside the gene matches: 15. CDR3 sequence: CASSYPMVRTGAVTEAFF. CDR3 in DNA: TGTGCCAGCAGTTACCCGATGGTTCGGACAGGGGCTGTAACTGAAGCTTTCTTT.

The rearrangement uses TRBV7-8 and TRBJ2-7, with D possibly being TRBD1 (6 bases). V lost 5 bases and J 4 bases, leaving 15 bases between the germline ends. The CDR3 has 14 amino acids. Germline V gives CDR1 SGHVS, CDR2 FQNEAQ. In DNA form, the CDR3 reads TGTGCCAGCAGCCCACTCAGGGGCGCGTACGAGCAGTACTTC. Its translation: CASSPLRGAYEQYF.

V and J are TRBV30 and TRBJ1-4; 9 bases map to TRBD1. V shed 3 bases and J 5 bases; nucleotides not matched to a gene: 4. There are 14 residues in the CDR3. Germline CDR1 and CDR2: GTSNPN and SVGIG (reference sequence). CDR3 amino acids: CAWSEGQGNEKLFF. CDR3 in DNA: TGTGCCTGGAGCGAAGGACAGGGGAATGAAAAACTGTTTTTT.

The chain joins TRBV19 to TRBJ2-2, with a tentative D call TRBD1 (6 bases). The germline gives CDR1 LNHDA, CDR2 SQIVND (reference sequence). V lost 6 bases to trimming and J lost 2 bases, with 16 bases between them. This CDR3 is 16 amino acids long. The CDR3 reads CASSWVGTLNTGELFF. The CDR3 DNA follows: TGTGCCAGTAGCTGGGTAGGGACACTAAACACCGGGGAGCTGTTTTTT.

V and J are TRBV7-8 and TRBJ2-4; D may be TRBD1 (6 bases). The V end was cut by 1 base, the J end by 7 bases, with 14 bases between. The CDR3 runs 15 residues. The germline V gene encodes CDR1 SGHVS and CDR2 FQNEAQ. CDR3: CASSLDGGGPNIQYF. The CDR3 coding sequence is TGTGCCAGCAGCTTAGATGGGGGCGGTCCCAACATTCAGTACTTC.

The chain carries TRBV10-3 and TRBJ2-2, with a tentative D call TRBD1 (6 bases). Germline V gene data show CDR1 as ENHRY and CDR2 as SYGVKD. Between the trimmed V and J ends, which lost 10 bases and 4 bases, there was a span of 10 bases. There are 12 residues in the CDR3. The CDR3, as DNA: TGTGCCAGTGAACAGGGCACCGGGGAGCTGTTTTTT. It is translated as CASEQGTGELFF.

This chain links TRBV7-9 with TRBJ1-2; 7 bases are shared with TRBD1. The CDR3 contains 16 residues. The ends lost 3 bases at V and 1 base at J; junction bases unmatched: 8. CDR1 and CDR2 from the germline V gene are SEHNR and FQNEAQ (reference sequence). The CDR3 region is CASSLRLDRNNYGYTF. The CDR3 DNA reads as TGTGCCAGCAGCTTGCGCCTGGACAGGAATAACTATGGCTACACCTTC.

The rearrangement uses TRBV6-1 and TRBJ2-7; TRBD1 is a possible D gene (5 bases). The germline CDR1 and CDR2 sequences are MNHNS and SASEGT. The CDR3 runs to 17 residues. Trimming removed 2 bases from V and 5 bases from J, with 22 bases in between. CDR3 loop: CASSETWPQEPLHEQYF. The CDR3 bases are TGTGCCAGCAGTGAAACGTGGCCACAGGAACCTTTACACGAGCAGTACTTC.

V is TRBV28 and J is TRBJ1-1, with D possibly TRBD1 on 5 matching bases. The length of the CDR3 is 12 residues. Trimming left V 6 bases short and J 4 bases short, with 9 bases between. Germline V gives CDR1 MDHEN, CDR2 SYDVKM. The CDR3: CASRETVTEAFF. The CDR3 DNA reads as TGTGCCAGCAGGGAGACAGTCACTGAAGCTTTCTTT.

This rearrangement joins TRBV24-1 to TRBJ2-1; D is uncertain. Deletions cut 5 bases from V and 4 bases from J, with 5 bases between. Germline V gives CDR1 KGHDR, CDR2 SFDVKD. The CDR3 extends over 12 amino acids. The CDR3 spells CATSASYNEQFF. The CDR3 DNA reads as TGTGCCACCAGTGCCTCGTACAATGAGCAGTTCTTC.

The chain links TRBV29-1 to TRBJ2-3; 10 bases line up with TRBD2. V was pared by 4 bases and J by 6 bases, with 7 bases of the junction left unmatched. Germline loops: CDR1 SQVTM, CDR2 ANQGSEA. The CDR3 has 14 residues. CDR3: CSVVWLAGEDTQYF. CDR3 nucleotide sequence: TGCAGCGTTGTGTGGCTAGCGGGAGAGGATACGCAGTATTTT.

V and J are TRBV2 and TRBJ1-4; no definite D call. Germline values: CDR1 SNHLY, CDR2 FYNNEI. Trimming removed 6 bases from V and 10 bases from J, with 15 bases in between. The CDR3 contains 13 residues. This chain's CDR3 is CASRASPAGKLFF. The CDR3 nucleotides are TGTGCCAGCAGGGCCTCCCCCGCTGGAAAACTGTTTTTT.

The gene calls are TRBV10-3 and TRBJ2-4; 8 bases are a match to TRBD1. Germline V gene sequence: CDR1 ENHRY, CDR2 SYGVKD. The V and J ends lost 0 bases and 5 bases, in that order; junction bases with no gene match: 3. CDR3 length: 15 residues. The CDR3 is CAISESGGQENIQYF. The DNA of the CDR3 is TGTGCCATCAGTGAGTCGGGGGGACAGGAAAACATTCAGTACTTC.